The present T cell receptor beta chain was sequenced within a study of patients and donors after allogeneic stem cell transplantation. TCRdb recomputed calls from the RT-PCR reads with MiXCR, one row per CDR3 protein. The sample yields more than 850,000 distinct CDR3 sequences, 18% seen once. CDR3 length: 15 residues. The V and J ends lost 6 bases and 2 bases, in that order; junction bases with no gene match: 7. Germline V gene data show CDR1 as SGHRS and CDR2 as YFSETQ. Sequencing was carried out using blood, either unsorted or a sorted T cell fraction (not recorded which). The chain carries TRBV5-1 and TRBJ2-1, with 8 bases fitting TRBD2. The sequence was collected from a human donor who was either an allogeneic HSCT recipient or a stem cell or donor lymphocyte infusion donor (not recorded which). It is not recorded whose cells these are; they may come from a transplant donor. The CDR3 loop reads CASKGGLGTYNEQFF. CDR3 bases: TGCGCCAGCAAAGGGGGACTAGGTACCTACAATGAGCAGTTCTTC.